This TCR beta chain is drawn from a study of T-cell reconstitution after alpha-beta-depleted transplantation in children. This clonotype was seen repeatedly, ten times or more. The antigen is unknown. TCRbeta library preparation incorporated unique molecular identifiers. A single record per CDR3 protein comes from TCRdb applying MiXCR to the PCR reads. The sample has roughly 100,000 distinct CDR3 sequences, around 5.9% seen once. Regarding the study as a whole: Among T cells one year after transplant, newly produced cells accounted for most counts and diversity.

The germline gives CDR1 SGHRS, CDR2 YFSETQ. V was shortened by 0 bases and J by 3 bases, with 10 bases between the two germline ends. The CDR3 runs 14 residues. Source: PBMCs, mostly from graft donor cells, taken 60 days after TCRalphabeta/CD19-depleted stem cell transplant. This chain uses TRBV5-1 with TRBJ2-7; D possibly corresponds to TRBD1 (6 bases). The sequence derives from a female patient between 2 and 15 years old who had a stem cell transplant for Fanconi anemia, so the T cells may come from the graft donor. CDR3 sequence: CASSLDGRGYEQYF. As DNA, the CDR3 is TGCGCCAGCAGCTTGGACGGCAGGGGCTACGAGCAGTACTTC.